This is a list of T cell receptor beta chains from one sample in a study of CD8+ T cells in alopecia areata. Libraries were prepared by immunoSEQ multiplex PCR; TCRdb keeps only in-frame clonotypes and omits some of them. The sample lists 45,000 to 60,000 clones, around 96% occurring once. The material was CD8+ T cells sorted from blood, obtained at week 0. The receptors stem from a human donor with alopecia areata. The CDR3 runs from the conserved cysteine through the conserved F or W. Fields, in order: J gene, clone size, V gene, D gene, CDR3 protein, CDR3 DNA. A D gene is named only where the DNA matches it firmly. Rows may omit the clone size; those that give it use once, few, many or a size class.

>TRBJ2-5|.|TRBV4-1|TRBD2
CASSQVTSVETQYF
TGCGCCAGCAGCCAAGTGACTAGCGTTGAGACCCAGTACTTC
>TRBJ2-7|.|TRBV7-2|.
CASSAWGSYEQYF
TGTGCCAGCAGCGCCTGGGGTTCCTACGAGCAGTACTTC
>TRBJ1-1|.|TRBV11-3|.
CASSLRSGVTEAFF
TGTGCCAGCAGCTTACGCAGCGGGGTTACTGAAGCTTTCTTT
>TRBJ2-2|.|TRBV5-1|TRBD1
CASSSGTGGVTGELFF
TGCGCCAGCAGCTCCGGGACAGGGGGCGTCACCGGGGAGCTGTTTTTT
>TRBJ2-5|.|TRBV7-8|.
CASSLSLVQETQYF
TGTGCCAGCAGCTTAAGTCTAGTCCAAGAGACCCAGTACTTC
>TRBJ2-1|.|TRBV15|TRBD2
CATSRVPSGGTYNEQFF
TGTGCCACCAGCAGAGTGCCTAGCGGGGGGACCTACAATGAGCAGTTCTTC
>TRBJ1-1|.|TRBV29-1|.
CSCQSLNTEAFF
TGCAGTTGCCAATCGTTGAACACTGAAGCTTTCTTT
>TRBJ2-7|.|TRBV7-9|.
CASSTPEAGFYEQYF
TGTGCCAGCAGCACGCCGGAGGCAGGGTTTTACGAGCAGTACTTC
>TRBJ1-2|.|TRBV6-8|TRBD1
CASSHGTGRDYGYTF
TGTGCCAGCAGTCATGGGACAGGGAGAGACTATGGCTACACCTTC
>TRBJ2-7|once|TRBV7-2|TRBD2
CASSSGLAGTQYF
TGTGCCAGCAGCTCCGGACTAGCGGGGACGCAGTACTTC
>TRBJ2-1|.|TRBV14|.
CASSQVAWDEQFF
TGTGCCAGCAGCCAAGTTGCTTGGGATGAGCAGTTCTTC
>TRBJ1-1|.|TRBV27|.
CASSFAGTEAFF
TGTGCCAGCAGTTTCGCGGGTACTGAAGCTTTCTTT
>TRBJ2-7|.|TRBV4-1|TRBD2
CASSPTSGGRYEQYF
TGCGCCAGCAGCCCTACTAGCGGGGGAAGATACGAGCAGTACTTC
>TRBJ2-5|.|TRBV7-9|TRBD1
CASSLAGTGGGETQYF
TGCGCCAGCAGCTTAGCTGGGACAGGGGGCGGGGAGACCCAGTACTTC
>TRBJ2-5|.|TRBV5-6|TRBD2
CASSLFGQRGTQETQYF
TGTGCCAGCAGCTTGTTCGGCCAGCGGGGGACCCAAGAGACCCAGTACTTC
>TRBJ2-4|.|TRBV21-1|.
CASPWTGLAKNIQYF
TGTGCCAGCCCATGGACAGGGCTAGCCAAAAACATTCAGTACTTC
>TRBJ2-2|.|TRBV2|.
CASRDSNTGELFF
TGTGCCAGCAGGGACAGCAACACCGGGGAGCTGTTTTTT
>TRBJ1-2|.|TRBV7-9|.
CASSGGLSYGYTF
TGTGCCAGCAGCGGGGGACTGTCGTATGGCTACACCTTC
>TRBJ2-1|.|TRBV7-6|.
CASSLLLGWDEQFF
TGTGCCAGCAGCTTATTACTGGGGTGGGATGAGCAGTTCTTC
>TRBJ2-5|.|TRBV5-1|.
CASSLEGRTAQETQYF
TGCGCCAGCAGCTTGGAAGGGCGGACCGCACAAGAGACCCAGTACTTC
>TRBJ1-1|.|TRBV29-1|.
CSVEPGSTEAFF
TGCAGCGTTGAACCAGGGAGCACTGAAGCTTTCTTT
>TRBJ2-3|.|TRBV6-6|.
CATRRQYTFTDTQYF
TGTGCCACCCGCCGGCAGTACACTTTCACAGATACGCAGTATTTT
>TRBJ2-3|.|TRBV7-2|TRBD2
CASSGLAVKRDTQYF
TGTGCCAGCAGCGGACTAGCGGTTAAAAGGGATACGCAGTATTTT
>TRBJ2-2|.|TRBV7-9|TRBD1
CASSRRQGTGELFF
TGTGCCAGCAGCCGACGACAGGGTACCGGGGAGCTGTTTTTT
>TRBJ2-1|.|TRBV29-1|TRBD2
CSVEDLAGGPYNEQFF
TGCAGCGTTGAAGATCTAGCGGGGGGGCCCTACAATGAGCAGTTCTTC
>TRBJ2-2|.|TRBV29-1|TRBD2
CSVAGGAGANTGELFF
TGCAGCGTTGCGGGTGGAGCGGGGGCTAACACCGGGGAGCTGTTTTTT
>TRBJ2-7|.|TRBV10-3|.
CAISGGSTVYEQYF
TGTGCCATCAGTGGTGGGAGCACAGTCTACGAGCAGTACTTC
>TRBJ2-5|.|TRBV6-1|.
CASSAPVGVEETQYF
TGTGCCAGCAGTGCCCCGGTGGGCGTGGAGGAGACCCAGTACTTC
>TRBJ2-5|.|TRBV29-1|.
CSVDSGRIQETQYF
TGCAGCGTTGACTCGGGCAGGATCCAAGAGACCCAGTACTTC
>TRBJ2-6|.|TRBV7-9|TRBD2
CASSFRLLAGVGANVLTF
TGTGCCAGCAGCTTCCGACTGCTAGCGGGGGTTGGGGCCAACGTCCTGACTTTC
>TRBJ1-5|.|TRBV7-9|.
CASSLSSNQPQHF
TGTGCCAGCAGCTTGAGTAGCAATCAGCCCCAGCATTTT
>TRBJ1-1|.|TRBV7-2|.
CASSLSSFRTVETEAFF
TGTGCCAGCAGCCTCTCCAGCTTTCGGACAGTGGAGACTGAAGCTTTCTTT
>TRBJ2-3|.|TRBV6-5|.
CASSYSGNPDTQYF
TGTGCCAGCAGTTACTCAGGCAATCCAGATACGCAGTATTTT
>TRBJ2-7|few|TRBV19|.
CASSQHSSPYEQYF
TGTGCCAGTAGCCAACATAGTTCTCCCTACGAGCAGTACTTC
>TRBJ2-7|.|TRBV29-1|.
CSVVAGAGEQYF
TGCAGCGTTGTGGCGGGGGCTGGCGAGCAGTACTTC
>TRBJ2-5|.|TRBV14|TRBD1
CASSRGTDLQETQYF
TGTGCCAGCAGCCGTGGGACAGACCTACAAGAGACCCAGTACTTC
>TRBJ1-3|.|TRBV23-1|.
CASSQPDRTVLENTIYF
TGCGCCAGCAGTCAACCAGACAGGACTGTACTGGAAAACACCATATATTTT
>TRBJ2-1|once|TRBV27|TRBD1
CASSPRTGMNEQFF
TGTGCCAGCAGTCCGCGGACAGGGATGAATGAGCAGTTCTTC
>TRBJ2-7|.|TRBV29-1|TRBD1
CSVEGTGAYEQYF
TGCAGCGTTGAAGGGACAGGTGCCTACGAGCAGTACTTC
>TRBJ2-5|.|TRBV13|.
CASSLEKGSQYF
TGTGCCAGCAGCTTAGAGAAAGGATCCCAGTACTTC
>TRBJ1-2|.|TRBV6-5|TRBD1
CASQDRGYGYTF
TGTGCCAGCCAAGACAGGGGCTATGGCTACACCTTC
>TRBJ2-3|.|TRBV9|.
CASSVGQASTDTQYF
TGTGCCAGCAGCGTAGGACAGGCGAGCACAGATACGCAGTATTTT
>TRBJ2-7|.|TRBV9|.
CASSPSTGTSYEQYF
TGTGCCAGCAGCCCTTCGACCGGGACTTCCTACGAGCAGTACTTC
>TRBJ2-3|.|TRBV29-1|TRBD1
CSVEFWDSDLGDTQYF
TGCAGCGTTGAATTTTGGGACAGTGACCTGGGAGATACGCAGTATTTT
>TRBJ2-7|.|TRBV21-1|.
CASSKNPQDRVFKEQYF
TGTGCCAGCAGCAAAAACCCTCAAGACAGGGTCTTCAAGGAGCAGTACTTC
>TRBJ2-7|.|TRBV27|.
CASSLGYEQYF
TGTGCCAGCAGTTTAGGCTACGAGCAGTACTTC
>TRBJ2-3|.|TRBV12-5|.
CASAEHGGLTTDTQYF
TGTGCTAGTGCCGAACACGGGGGGCTAACCACAGATACGCAGTATTTT
>TRBJ1-2|.|TRBV11-3|TRBD1
CASSLGDRVIANYGYTF
TGTGCCAGCAGCTTAGGGGACAGGGTAATCGCTAACTATGGCTACACCTTC
>TRBJ2-7|.|TRBV2|.
CASSSGPPTYEQYF
TGTGCCAGCAGCTCGGGACCTCCCACCTACGAGCAGTACTTC
>TRBJ2-1|.|TRBV7-2|.
CASSLLAGYLINEQFF
TGTGCCAGCAGCCTCCTGGCGGGGTACCTTATCAATGAGCAGTTCTTC